This T cell receptor beta chain is drawn from a study of T cells expressing NK-cell markers. CDR1 is SGHRS, CDR2 YFSETQ, per germline. The length of the CDR3 is 15 residues. TCRdb re-called the 5' RACE reads; every CDR3 protein appears as one record, without DNA. The ten top clones account for approximately 4%, within a sample of 550,000 to 600,000 distinct CDR3 sequences. Sequencing input: blood T cells: a sorted CD56 or NKG2C T cell subset, CD4+ or CD8+ T cells, or bulk PBMC T cells (not recorded which). This chain joins TRBV5-1 and TRBJ2-1; TCRdb's D gene call, TRBD2, goes unchecked for lack of DNA. The sequence was collected from a young man in good health. The chain's CDR3 is CASSTGLAGENEQFF.